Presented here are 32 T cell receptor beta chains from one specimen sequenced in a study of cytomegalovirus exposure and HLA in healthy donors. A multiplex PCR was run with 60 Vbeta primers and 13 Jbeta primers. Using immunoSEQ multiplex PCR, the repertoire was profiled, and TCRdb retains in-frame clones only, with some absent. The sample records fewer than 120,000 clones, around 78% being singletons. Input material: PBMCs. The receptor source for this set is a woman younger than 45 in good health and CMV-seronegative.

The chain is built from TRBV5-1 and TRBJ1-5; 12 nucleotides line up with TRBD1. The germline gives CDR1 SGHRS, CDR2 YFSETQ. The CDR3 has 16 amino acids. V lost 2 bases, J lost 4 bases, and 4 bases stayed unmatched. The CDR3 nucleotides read TGCGCCAGCAGCTTTGGGACAGGGGGCTTTAATCAGCCCCAGCATTTT. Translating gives CASSFGTGGFNQPQHF. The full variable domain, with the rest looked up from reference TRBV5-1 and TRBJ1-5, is KAGVTQTPRYLIKTRGQQVTLSCSPISGHRSVSWYQQTPGQGLQFLFEYFSETQRNKGNFPGRFSGRQFSNSRSEMNVSTLELGDSALYLCASSFGTGGFNQPQHFGDGTRLSIL.

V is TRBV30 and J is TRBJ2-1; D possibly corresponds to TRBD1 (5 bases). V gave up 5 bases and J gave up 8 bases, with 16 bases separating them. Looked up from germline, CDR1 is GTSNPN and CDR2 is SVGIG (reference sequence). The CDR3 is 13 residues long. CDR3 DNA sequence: TGTGCCTGGTTTTCTGCAACCAGGGATGAGCAGTTCTTC. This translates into CAWFSATRDEQFF.

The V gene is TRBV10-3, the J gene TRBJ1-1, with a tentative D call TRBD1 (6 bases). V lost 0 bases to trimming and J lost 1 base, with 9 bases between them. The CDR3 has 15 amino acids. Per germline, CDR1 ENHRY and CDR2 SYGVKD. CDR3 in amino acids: CAISESGTKNTEAFF. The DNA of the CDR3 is TGTGCCATCAGTGAGTCGGGGACAAAGAACACTGAAGCTTTCTTT.

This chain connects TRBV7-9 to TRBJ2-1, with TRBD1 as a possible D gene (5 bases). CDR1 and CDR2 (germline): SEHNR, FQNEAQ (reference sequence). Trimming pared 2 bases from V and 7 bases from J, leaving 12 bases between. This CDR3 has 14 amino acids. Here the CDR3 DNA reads TGTGCCAGCAGCTTAATTGCAGGGTCGAATGAGCAGTTCTTC. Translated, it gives CASSLIAGSNEQFF.

CDR3 residues: CAWSQNRGGGLQPQHF. CDR3 DNA sequence: TGTGCCTGGAGTCAAAACCGCGGAGGAGGGCTCCAGCCCCAGCATTTT. J is TRBJ1-5 and V is TRBV30; D gene unclear. The CDR3 consists of 16 residues. Germline values: CDR1 GTSNPN, CDR2 SVGIG (reference sequence). Trimming removed 2 bases at V and 7 bases at J, with 21 bases between.

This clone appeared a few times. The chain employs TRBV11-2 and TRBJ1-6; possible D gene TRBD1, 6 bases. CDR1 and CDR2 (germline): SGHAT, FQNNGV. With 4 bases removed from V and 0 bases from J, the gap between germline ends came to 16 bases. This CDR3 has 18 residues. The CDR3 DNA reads TGTGCCAGCAGCTCGCCACGGGGGGGACACTCCTATAATTCACCCCTCCACTTT. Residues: CASSSPRGGHSYNSPLHF.

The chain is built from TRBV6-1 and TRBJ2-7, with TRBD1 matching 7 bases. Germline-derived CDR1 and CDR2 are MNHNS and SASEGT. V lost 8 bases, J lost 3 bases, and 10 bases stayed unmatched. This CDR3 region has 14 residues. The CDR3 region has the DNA TGTGCCAGCCGATGGACAGGAACCTACTACGAGCAGTACTTC. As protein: CASRWTGTYYEQYF.

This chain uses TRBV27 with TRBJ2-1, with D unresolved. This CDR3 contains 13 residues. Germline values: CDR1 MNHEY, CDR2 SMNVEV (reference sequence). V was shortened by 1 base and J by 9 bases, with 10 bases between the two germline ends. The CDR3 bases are TGTGCCAGCAGTTTATTTCGCCCCGGTGAGCAGTTCTTC. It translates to CASSLFRPGEQFF.

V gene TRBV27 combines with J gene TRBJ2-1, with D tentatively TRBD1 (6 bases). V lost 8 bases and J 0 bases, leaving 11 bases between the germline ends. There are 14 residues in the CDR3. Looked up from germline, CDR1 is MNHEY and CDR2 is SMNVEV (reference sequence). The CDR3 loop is CASARGSSYNEQFF. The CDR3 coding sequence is TGTGCCAGCGCCAGGGGAAGCTCCTACAATGAGCAGTTCTTC.

The CDR3 protein is CASSPAGAGYEQYF. For the CDR3, the DNA is TGTGCCAGCAGCCCCGCGGGAGCGGGTTACGAGCAGTACTTC. The chain links TRBV7-9 to TRBJ2-7, with TRBD2 identical over 7 bases. The CDR3 has 14 residues. The ends lost 5 bases at V and 4 bases at J; junction bases unmatched: 8. Germline-derived CDR1 and CDR2 are SEHNR and FQNEAQ (reference sequence).

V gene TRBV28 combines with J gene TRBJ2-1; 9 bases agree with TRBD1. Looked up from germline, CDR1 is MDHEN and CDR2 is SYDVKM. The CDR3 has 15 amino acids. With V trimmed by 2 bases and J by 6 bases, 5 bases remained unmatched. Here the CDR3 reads CASSLGGTGSNEQFF. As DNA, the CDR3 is TGTGCCAGCAGTTTAGGCGGGACAGGGTCCAATGAGCAGTTCTTC. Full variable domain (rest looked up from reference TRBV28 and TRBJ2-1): DVKVTQSSRYLVKRTGEKVFLECVQDMDHENMFWYRQDPGLGLRLIYFSYDVKMKEKGDIPEGYSVSREKKERFSLILESASTNQTSMYLCASSLGGTGSNEQFFGPGTRLTVL.

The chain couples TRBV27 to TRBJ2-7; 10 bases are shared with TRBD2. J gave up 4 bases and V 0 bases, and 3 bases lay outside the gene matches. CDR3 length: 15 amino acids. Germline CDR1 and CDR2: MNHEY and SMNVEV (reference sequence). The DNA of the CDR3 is TGTGCCAGCAGTTTATCTGTACTAGCGGGGTACGAGCAGTACTTC. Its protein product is CASSLSVLAGYEQYF.

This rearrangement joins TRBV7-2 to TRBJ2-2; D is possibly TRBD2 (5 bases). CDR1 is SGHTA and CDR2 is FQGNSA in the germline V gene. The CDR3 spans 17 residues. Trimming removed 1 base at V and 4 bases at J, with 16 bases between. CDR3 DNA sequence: TGTGCCAGCAGCTTAGACTTGAGGGCCAGGAGCACCGGGGAGCTGTTTTTT. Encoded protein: CASSLDLRARSTGELFF.

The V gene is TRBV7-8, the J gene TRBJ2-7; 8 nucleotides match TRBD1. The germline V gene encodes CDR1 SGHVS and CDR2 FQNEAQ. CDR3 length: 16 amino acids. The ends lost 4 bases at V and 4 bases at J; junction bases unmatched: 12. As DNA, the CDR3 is TGTGCCAGCAGCTCTAGATCCGGACAGGGTCGATACGAGCAGTACTTC. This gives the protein CASSSRSGQGRYEQYF. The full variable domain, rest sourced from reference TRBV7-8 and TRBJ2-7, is GAGVSQSPRYKVAKRGQDVALRCDPISGHVSLFWYQQALGQGPEFLTYFQNEAQLDKSGLPSDRFFAERPEGSVSTLKIQRTQQEDSAVYLCASSSRSGQGRYEQYFGPGTRLTVT.

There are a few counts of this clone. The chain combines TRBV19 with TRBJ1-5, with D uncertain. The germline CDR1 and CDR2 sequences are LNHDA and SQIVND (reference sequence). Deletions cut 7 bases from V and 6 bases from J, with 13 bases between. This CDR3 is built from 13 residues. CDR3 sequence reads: CASTPGSAQPQHF. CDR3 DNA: TGTGCCAGTACCCCCGGAAGCGCTCAGCCCCAGCATTTT. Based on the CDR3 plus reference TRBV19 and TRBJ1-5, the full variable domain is DGGITQSPKYLFRKEGQNVTLSCEQNLNHDAMYWYRQDPGQGLRLIYYSQIVNDFQKGDIAEGYSVSREKKESFPLTVTSAQKNPTAFYLCASTPGSAQPQHFGDGTRLSIL.

As DNA, the CDR3 is TGTGCCAGCAGTCCCCAAACGACAGGGGCCTACGAGCAGTACTTC. It codes for CASSPQTTGAYEQYF. This rearrangement joins TRBV5-4 to TRBJ2-7; 8 bases fit TRBD1. Per the germline V gene, CDR1 is SGHNT and CDR2 is YYREEE (reference sequence). The CDR3 runs to 15 residues. Germline trimming cut 5 bases from V and 2 bases from J; bases unmatched to any gene: 9.

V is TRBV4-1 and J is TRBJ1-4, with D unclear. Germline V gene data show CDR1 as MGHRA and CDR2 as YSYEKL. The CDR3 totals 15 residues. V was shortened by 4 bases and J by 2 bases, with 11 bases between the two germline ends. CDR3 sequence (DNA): TGCGCCAGCAGCCGAGGGTTTCGCACTAATGAAAAACTGTTTTTT. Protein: CASSRGFRTNEKLFF.

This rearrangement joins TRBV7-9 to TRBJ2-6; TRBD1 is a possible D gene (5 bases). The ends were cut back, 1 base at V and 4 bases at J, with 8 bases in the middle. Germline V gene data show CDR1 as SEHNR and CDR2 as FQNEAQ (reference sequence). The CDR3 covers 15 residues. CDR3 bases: TGTGCCAGCAGCTTAGAAGGGGCAGGGGCCAACGTCCTGACTTTC. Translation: CASSLEGAGANVLTF.

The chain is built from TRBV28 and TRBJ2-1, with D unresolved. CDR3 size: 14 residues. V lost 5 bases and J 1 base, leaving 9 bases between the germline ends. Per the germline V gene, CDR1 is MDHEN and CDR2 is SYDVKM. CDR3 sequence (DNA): TGTGCCAGCAGTCCCCTTCTTTCCTACAATGAGCAGTTCTTC. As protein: CASSPLLSYNEQFF.

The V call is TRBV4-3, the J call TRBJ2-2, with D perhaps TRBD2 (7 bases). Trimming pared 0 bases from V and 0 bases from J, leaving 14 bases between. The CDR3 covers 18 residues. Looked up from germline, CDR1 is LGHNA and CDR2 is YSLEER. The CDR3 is CASSQDIGGAANTGELFF. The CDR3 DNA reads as TGCGCCAGCAGCCAAGACATTGGGGGGGCCGCGAACACCGGGGAGCTGTTTTTT.

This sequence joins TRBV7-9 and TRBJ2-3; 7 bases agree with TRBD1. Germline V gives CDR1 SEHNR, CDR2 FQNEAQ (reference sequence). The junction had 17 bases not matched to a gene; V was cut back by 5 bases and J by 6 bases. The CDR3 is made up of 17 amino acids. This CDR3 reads CASSPGTELPLLDTQYF. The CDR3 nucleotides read TGTGCCAGCAGCCCTGGGACAGAACTGCCCCTTCTGGATACGCAGTATTTT.

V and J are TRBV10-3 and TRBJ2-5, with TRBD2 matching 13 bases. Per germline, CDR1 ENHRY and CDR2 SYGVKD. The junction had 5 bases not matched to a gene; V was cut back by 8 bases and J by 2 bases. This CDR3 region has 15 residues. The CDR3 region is CAIGGLAGSQETQYF. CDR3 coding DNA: TGTGCCATCGGGGGACTAGCGGGGAGTCAAGAGACCCAGTACTTC.

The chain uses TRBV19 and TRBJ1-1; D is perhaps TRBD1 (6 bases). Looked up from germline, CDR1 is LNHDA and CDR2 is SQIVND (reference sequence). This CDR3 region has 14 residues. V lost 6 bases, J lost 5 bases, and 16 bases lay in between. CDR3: CASSSQGLGTEAFF. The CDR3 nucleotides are TGTGCCAGTAGCTCACAGGGTCTCGGGACTGAAGCTTTCTTT.

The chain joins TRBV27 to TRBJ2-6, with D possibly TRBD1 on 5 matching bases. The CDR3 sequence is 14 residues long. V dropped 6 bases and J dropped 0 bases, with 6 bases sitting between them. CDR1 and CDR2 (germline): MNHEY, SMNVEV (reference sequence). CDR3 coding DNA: TGTGCCAGCAGCAGGGTCTCTGGGGCCAACGTCCTGACTTTC. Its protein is CASSRVSGANVLTF.

CDR3 in amino acids: CASKGPTGSTEAFF. The CDR3 bases are TGTGCCAGCAAGGGGCCGACAGGGAGCACTGAAGCTTTCTTT. The chain carries TRBV6-1 and TRBJ1-1, with 7 bases identical to TRBD1. The CDR3 loop spans 14 amino acids. CDR1 MNHNS and CDR2 SASEGT come from the germline V gene. V lost 7 bases to trimming and J lost 4 bases; unmatched junction nucleotides: 9.

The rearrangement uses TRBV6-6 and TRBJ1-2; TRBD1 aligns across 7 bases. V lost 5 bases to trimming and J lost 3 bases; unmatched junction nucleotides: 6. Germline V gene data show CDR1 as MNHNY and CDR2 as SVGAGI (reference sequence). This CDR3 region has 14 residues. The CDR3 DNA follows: TGTGCCAGCAGTCGGCCCCAGGGGGACTATGGCTACACCTTC. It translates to CASSRPQGDYGYTF.

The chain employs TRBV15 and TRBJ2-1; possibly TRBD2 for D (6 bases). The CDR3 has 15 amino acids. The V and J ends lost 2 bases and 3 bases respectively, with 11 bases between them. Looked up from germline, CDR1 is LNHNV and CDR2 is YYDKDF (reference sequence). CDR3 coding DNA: TGTGCCACCAGCAGAAGGGGACTCAACTACAATGAGCAGTTCTTC. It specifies CATSRRGLNYNEQFF.

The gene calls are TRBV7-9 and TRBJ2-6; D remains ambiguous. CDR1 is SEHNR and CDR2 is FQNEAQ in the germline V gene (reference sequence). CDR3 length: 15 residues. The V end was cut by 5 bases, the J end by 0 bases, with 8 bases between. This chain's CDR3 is CASSPTDSGANVLTF. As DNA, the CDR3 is TGTGCCAGCAGCCCCACAGACTCTGGGGCCAACGTCCTGACTTTC.

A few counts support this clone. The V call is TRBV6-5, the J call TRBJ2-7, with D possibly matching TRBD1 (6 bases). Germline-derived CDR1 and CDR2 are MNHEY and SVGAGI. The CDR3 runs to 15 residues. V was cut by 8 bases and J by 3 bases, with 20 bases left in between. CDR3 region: CASSLAGAHDYEQYF. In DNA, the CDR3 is TGTGCCAGCTCGTTGGCAGGGGCACACGACTACGAGCAGTACTTC.

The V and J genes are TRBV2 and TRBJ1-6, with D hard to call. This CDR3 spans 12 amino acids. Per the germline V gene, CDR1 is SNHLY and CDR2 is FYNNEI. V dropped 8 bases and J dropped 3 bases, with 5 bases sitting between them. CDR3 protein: CASGGYNSPLHF. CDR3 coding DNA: TGTGCCAGCGGCGGCTATAATTCACCCCTCCACTTT.

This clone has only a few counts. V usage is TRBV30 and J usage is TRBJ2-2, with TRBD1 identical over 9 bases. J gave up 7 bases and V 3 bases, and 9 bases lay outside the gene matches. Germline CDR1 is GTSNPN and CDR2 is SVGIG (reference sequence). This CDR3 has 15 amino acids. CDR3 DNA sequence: TGTGCCTGGAGAGGGCCCGGACAGGGGAACGGGGAGCTGTTTTTT. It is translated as CAWRGPGQGNGELFF.

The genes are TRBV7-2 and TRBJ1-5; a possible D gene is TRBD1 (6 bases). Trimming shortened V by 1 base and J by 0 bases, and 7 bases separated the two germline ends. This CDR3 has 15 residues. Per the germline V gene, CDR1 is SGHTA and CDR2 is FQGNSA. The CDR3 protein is CASSLEGDSNQPQHF. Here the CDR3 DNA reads TGTGCCAGCAGCTTAGAGGGGGATAGCAATCAGCCCCAGCATTTT. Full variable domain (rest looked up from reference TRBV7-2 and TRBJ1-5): GAGVSQSPSNKVTEKGKDVELRCDPISGHTALYWYRQSLGQGLEFLIYFQGNSAPDKSGLPSDRFSAERTGGSVSTLTIQRTQQEDSAVYLCASSLEGDSNQPQHFGDGTRLSIL.